This is a list of T cell receptor beta chains from one sample in a study of T cell changes during pregnancy in multiple sclerosis. Assay used: immunoSEQ multiplex PCR; TCRdb lists only in-frame clones, some missing. The sample includes about 89,000 clones, 85% to 95% of them seen just once. The sequencing used peripheral blood, collected in the third trimester of pregnancy. These receptors all come from a female donor with multiple sclerosis, enrolled in a pregnancy study. The CDR3 runs from the conserved cysteine through the conserved F or W. The order of the fields is clone size, V gene, CDR3 protein. Some rows mark clone size as missing; the rest say once, few, many or name a class of expanded clone.

size: -
V: TRBV18
CDR3: CASSPVGDSSYGYTF

size: -
V: TRBV29-1
CDR3: CSVVGRQGVETQYF

size: few
V: TRBV9
CDR3: CASGGSGTEAFF

size: -
V: TRBV11-1
CDR3: CASPQGVHQPQHF

size: -
V: TRBV4-2
CDR3: CASSQDSRTGGKPQHF

size: -
V: TRBV28
CDR3: CASSLGGMNSNQPQHF

size: -
V: TRBV30
CDR3: CAWRSGLGSGNTIYF

size: -
V: TRBV27
CDR3: CASSPTDTVSGANVLTF

size: -
V: TRBV7-7
CDR3: CASSLGTGGNEQFF

size: -
V: TRBV19
CDR3: CASSIVLRGTDTQYF

size: -
V: TRBV30
CDR3: CAWRGQAGQKLFF

size: -
V: TRBV7-8
CDR3: CASSKGGVEAFF

size: -
V: TRBV19
CDR3: CASKLMTSDYNEQFF

size: -
V: TRBV19
CDR3: CASNSGMSYEQYF

size: -
V: TRBV11-2
CDR3: CASSQLRGYNEQFF

size: -
V: TRBV21-1
CDR3: CASNRGVTDGYTF

size: -
V: TRBV7-2
CDR3: CASSLEGTSGRNEQYF

size: few
V: TRBV2
CDR3: CASGSGDTYEQYF

size: few
V: TRBV4-2
CDR3: CASSQGWDSNTEAFF

size: -
V: TRBV10-2
CDR3: CASSQDRVNEQFF

size: -
V: TRBV7-2
CDR3: CASSLARGGQLREQYF

size: -
V: TRBV9
CDR3: CASSDNSGRAPLNEQFF

size: -
V: TRBV11-2
CDR3: CASSLNSGRANSLWREQYF

size: -
V: TRBV9
CDR3: CASSVGGSRDYEQYF

size: few
V: TRBV19
CDR3: CASSGWGRNTIYF

size: -
V: TRBV9
CDR3: CASSPRLAGSGNEQFF